One and the same sample provided the 28 T cell receptor beta chains below, sequenced in a study of CD8 T cells in ankylosing spondylitis. TCRdb reprocessed the 5' RACE reads via MiXCR and lists one record per CDR3 protein. The sample carries about 220,000 distinct CDR3 sequences, about a quarter recorded once. Sequenced material: blood, either unsorted or a sorted T cell fraction (not recorded which). These receptors were collected from a male donor with ankylosing spondylitis or in good health (not recorded which).

This clonotype was observed many times. The V gene is TRBV5-1, the J gene TRBJ2-2, with 8 bases matching TRBD1. V was pared by 5 bases and J by 0 bases, with 3 bases of the junction left unmatched. Germline CDR1 is SGHRS and CDR2 is YFSETQ. This CDR3 spans 15 amino acids. The CDR3 loop is CASSPDRANTGELFF. In DNA, the CDR3 is TGCGCCAGCAGTCCGGACAGGGCGAACACCGGGGAGCTGTTTTTT.

A few counts support this clonotype. This rearrangement joins TRBV5-6 to TRBJ2-3; no clear D gene. Germline CDR1 and CDR2: SGHDT and YYEEEE. V was clipped by 4 bases and J by 2 bases, with 8 bases between them. This CDR3 is 13 amino acids long. The CDR3 region has the DNA TGTGCCAGCAGCGTACAGCTCACAGATACGCAGTATTTT. Translated, it gives CASSVQLTDTQYF.

This clonotype occurred many times. V usage is TRBV7-9 and J usage is TRBJ2-3; 8 bases are shared with TRBD2. Losses at the gene ends were 6 bases for V and 2 bases for J; bases not matched to a gene: 4. The length of the CDR3 is 14 residues. The germline V gene has CDR1 SEHNR and CDR2 FQNEAQ (reference sequence). CDR3 sequence: CASRLLAATDTQYF. As DNA, the CDR3 is TGTGCCAGCAGATTACTAGCGGCCACAGATACGCAGTATTTT. Filled out from reference TRBV7-9 and TRBJ2-3, the complete variable domain reads DTGVSQNPRHKITKRGQNVTFRCDPISEHNRLYWYRQTLGQGPEFLTYFQNEAQLEKSRLLSDRFSAERPKGSFSTLEIQRTEQGDSAMYLCASRLLAATDTQYFGPGTRLTVL.

This clonotype was observed many times. DNA of the CDR3: TGCAGTGCTAGTTCCCCCAACACTGAAGCTTTCTTT. This sequence encodes CSASSPNTEAFF. The rearrangement links TRBV20-1 to TRBJ1-1, with unresolved D. V gave up 3 bases and J gave up 2 bases, with 7 bases separating them. The CDR3 length is 12 residues. Per the germline V gene, CDR1 is DFQATT and CDR2 is SNEGSKA (reference sequence).

The chain links TRBV12-3 or TRBV12-4 to TRBJ2-2; D is uncertain. The CDR3 contains 14 residues. V lost 2 bases and J 6 bases, leaving 10 bases between the germline ends. CDR3 in amino acids: CASSLPPASGELFF. As DNA, the CDR3 is TGTGCCAGCAGTTTACCCCCGGCCTCCGGGGAGCTGTTTTTT.

The chain recombines TRBV4-3 with TRBJ2-7; D not resolved. The CDR3 has 11 residues. V lost 3 bases and J lost 8, with 8 bases in between. Germline V lookup: CDR1 LGHNA, CDR2 YSLEER. CDR3 sequence (DNA): TGCGCCAGCAGCCATCGGTCCAAGCAGTACTTC. Residues: CASSHRSKQYF.

The V and J genes are TRBV20-1 and TRBJ2-7; 9 bases align to TRBD2. Germline V lookup: CDR1 DFQATT, CDR2 SNEGSKA (reference sequence). Trimming took 3 bases from V and 4 from J; bases not matched to a gene: 10. This CDR3 spans 15 amino acids. The CDR3 DNA reads as TGCAGTGCTAGGGATAGCGGGAGAGGGGGTTACGAGCAGTACTTC. Translated: CSARDSGRGGYEQYF.

This clonotype was found a few times. The chain couples TRBV6-1 to TRBJ1-2; D not certain. Trimming took 10 bases from V and 4 from J, leaving 16 bases between them. Germline lookup yields CDR1 MNHNS and CDR2 SASEGT. This CDR3 is 13 amino acids long. CDR3 residues: CATQDGVGYGYTF. The CDR3, as DNA: TGTGCCACCCAAGATGGGGTGGGCTATGGCTACACCTTC.

Comments on this clonotype: Just one base apart from a much larger clone, this may be a read error. The chain's CDR3 is CVSSLGVQPQHF. The CDR3 nucleotides are TGTGTCAGCAGCCTGGGGGTTCAGCCCCAGCATTTT. The V gene is TRBV6-2 or TRBV6-3, the J gene TRBJ1-5, with a tentative D call TRBD1 (5 bases). The CDR3 has 12 residues. Looked up from germline, CDR1 is MNHEY and CDR2 is SVGEGT.

This clonotype came up many times. The chain recombines TRBV20-1 with TRBJ2-1, with TRBD2 matching 7 bases. CDR3 length: 15 amino acids. CDR1 is DFQATT and CDR2 is SNEGSKA in the germline V gene (reference sequence). The J segment lost 5 bases and the V segment lost 1 base, leaving 8 bases of the junction unmatched. CDR3 bases: TGCAGTGCTAGAGGATTCCTAGCGGCAAACAATGAGCAGTTCTTC. The encoded protein is CSARGFLAANNEQFF.

The genes are TRBV29-1 and TRBJ1-2; D gene unclear. The CDR3 is 11 residues long. CDR1 is SQVTM and CDR2 is ANQGSEA in the germline V gene. Trimming stripped 4 bases from V and 7 bases from J, with 10 bases between. CDR3 sequence (DNA): TGCAGCGTTGGGGGAGCTGGTGGCTACACCTTC. Translation: CSVGGAGGYTF.

This clonotype was counted ten times or more. J is TRBJ2-7 and V is TRBV20-1, with a possible D match to TRBD1 (6 bases). The CDR3 is 12 amino acids. V lost 8 bases, J lost 7 bases, and 18 bases lay in between. The germline V gene encodes CDR1 DFQATT and CDR2 SNEGSKA (reference sequence). The DNA for the CDR3 is TGCAGTCTACTAAGAGGGGGTGGGGAGCAGTACTTC. Translation gives CSLLRGGGEQYF.

This rearrangement joins TRBV20-1 to TRBJ1-6; a possible D gene is TRBD1 (5 bases). The CDR3 contains 15 residues. The germline V gene has CDR1 DFQATT and CDR2 SNEGSKA (reference sequence). Trimming removed 3 bases at V and 7 bases at J, with 16 bases between. CDR3 DNA sequence: TGCAGTGCTAGTATCCAGGGAAGATGGAATTCACCCCTCCACTTT. Protein product: CSASIQGRWNSPLHF.

V is TRBV9 and J is TRBJ2-5; 11 nucleotides match TRBD2. This CDR3 has 16 amino acids. Trimming removed 0 bases from V and 5 bases from J; junction bases left unmatched: 6. Germline V lookup: CDR1 SGDLS, CDR2 YYNGEE. CDR3 amino acids: CASSVAASGRIETQYF. The CDR3 nucleotides are TGTGCCAGCAGCGTAGCTGCTAGCGGGAGGATCGAGACCCAGTACTTC.

J is TRBJ2-2 and V is TRBV4-3, with a weak D call TRBD2 (6 bases). V gave up 6 bases and J gave up 3 bases, with 14 bases separating them. The CDR3 loop spans 15 amino acids. Germline V gene sequence: CDR1 LGHNA, CDR2 YSLEER. The CDR3 DNA reads as TGCGCCAGCAGGGTGAGTGTAGCGGACACCGGGGAGCTGTTTTTT. It translates to CASRVSVADTGELFF.

This clonotype has ten or more counts. The junction departs from the called germline gene at one end, perhaps through a read error. J is TRBJ2-5 and V is TRBV12-3 or TRBV12-4, with D perhaps given as TRBD1 or TRBD2 (5 bases each). The CDR3 is 12 amino acids. The CDR3 here is CASRFAGATQYF. The CDR3 bases are TGTGCCAGCCGTTTTGCCGGGGCGACCCAGTACTTC.

This sequence joins TRBV12-3 or TRBV12-4 and TRBJ2-3; D may correspond to TRBD1 or TRBD2 (5 bases each). V lost 6 bases, J lost 9 bases, and 13 bases lay in between. The CDR3 is 12 residues long. CDR3 region: CASSPMGDTQYF. The DNA of the CDR3 is TGTGCCAGCAGCCCCATGGGGGACACGCAGTATTTT.

This clonotype was counted at least ten times. The chain combines TRBV20-1 with TRBJ2-7; D not certain. Germline CDR1 DFQATT, CDR2 SNEGSKA (reference sequence). The CDR3 totals 13 residues. Trimming shortened V by 0 bases and J by 1 base, and 7 bases separated the two germline ends. CDR3 residues: CSAREHQSYEQYF. The DNA of the CDR3 is TGCAGTGCTAGAGAGCACCAGTCCTACGAGCAGTACTTC.

V usage is TRBV3-1 and J usage is TRBJ2-1; 9 nucleotides align to TRBD2. This CDR3 is 16 amino acids long. The germline CDR1 and CDR2 sequences are LGHDT and YNNKEL (reference sequence). With V trimmed by 4 bases and J by 4 bases, 8 bases remained unmatched. This CDR3 reads CASSPIAGVSYNEQFF. The CDR3 DNA reads TGTGCCAGCAGCCCGATAGCGGGAGTTTCTTACAATGAGCAGTTCTTC.

V gene TRBV2 combines with J gene TRBJ2-3; either TRBD1 or TRBD2 may supply D (5 bases each). Germline CDR1 is SNHLY and CDR2 is FYNNEI. Trimming cost V 0 bases and J 4 bases, with 11 bases left between them. The CDR3 is made up of 15 amino acids. Here the CDR3 DNA reads TGTGCCAGCAGTGAAGCGCTGGGGACGGCAGATACGCAGTATTTT. This encodes CASSEALGTADTQYF.

This clonotype was counted at least ten times. The gene calls are TRBV6-2 or TRBV6-3 and TRBJ2-3; 10 nucleotides match TRBD1. Trimming at V came to 2 bases and at J to 2 bases, leaving 10 bases not matched to a gene. Per the germline V gene, CDR1 is MNHEY and CDR2 is SVGEGT. This CDR3 is 18 amino acids long. Here the CDR3 DNA reads TGTGCCAGCAGTTACACCCCAGGACAGGGGGTAGTCACAGATACGCAGTATTTT. Protein: CASSYTPGQGVVTDTQYF.

As regards this clonotype: Possible read error: a much larger clone is one base away. The chain employs TRBV14 and TRBJ2-3, with 12 bases identical to TRBD2. Germline V lookup: CDR1 SGHDN, CDR2 FVKESK. The CDR3 length is 16 residues. V shed 1 base, J shed 2 bases, and the junction held 1 base outside the gene matches. The CDR3 nucleotides read TGTGCCAGCAGCCAAGGGACTAGCGGGATCACAGATACGCAGTATTTT. Its translation is CASSQGTSGITDTQYF.

The table lists this clonotype with many counts. The V call is TRBV7-8, the J call TRBJ2-7; D is possibly TRBD1 (6 bases). The CDR3 sequence is 13 residues long. Germline CDR1 and CDR2: SGHVS and FQNEAQ. V lost 7 bases to trimming and J lost 1 base, with 11 bases between them. The CDR3 reads CASKRTGSYEQYF. The CDR3 DNA sequence: TGTGCCAGCAAACGTACAGGGTCCTACGAGCAGTACTTC.

The chain employs TRBV24-1 and TRBJ2-7, with 8 bases that match TRBD1. The CDR3 contains 13 residues. Losses at the gene ends were 4 bases for V and 3 bases for J; bases not matched to a gene: 1. In germline, CDR1 is KGHDR, CDR2 SFDVKD. CDR3 amino acids: CATSEDRVYEQYF. CDR3 coding DNA: TGTGCCACCAGTGAGGACAGGGTCTACGAGCAGTACTTC.

This chain joins TRBV7-3 and TRBJ2-7; D unresolved. CDR1 is SGHTA and CDR2 is FQGTGA in the germline V gene. There are 14 residues in the CDR3. The germline V and J ends were trimmed by 1 base and 2 bases, with 9 bases remaining between them. CDR3 loop: CASSLMGGPYEQYF. As DNA, the CDR3 is TGTGCCAGCAGCTTAATGGGTGGACCCTACGAGCAGTACTTC.

There are a few counts of this clonotype. The chain has TRBV12-5 and TRBJ2-7; D not certain. CDR3 length equals 13 residues. V lost 1 base, J lost 1 base, and 5 bases lay in between. CDR1 is LGHNT, CDR2 FRNRAP, per germline. CDR3 coding DNA: TGTGCTAGTGGTTTGGGGGATTCCTACGAGCAGTACTTC. This codes for CASGLGDSYEQYF.

This clonotype was seen more than once but under ten times. V is TRBV20-1 and J is TRBJ2-5; D gene ambiguous. The CDR3 covers 18 residues. Trimming took off 2 bases at V and 5 bases at J, with 27 bases between the two ends. Germline CDR1 and CDR2: DFQATT and SNEGSKA (reference sequence). The CDR3, as DNA: TGCAGTGCTAGACTCTCCAGTTTACAGCCGCCTGGTCGGGAGACCCAGTACTTC. This encodes CSARLSSLQPPGRETQYF.

V usage is TRBV29-1 and J usage is TRBJ1-1, with 7 bases matching TRBD1. This CDR3 spans 13 amino acids. Germline V gives CDR1 SQVTM, CDR2 ANQGSEA. V lost 6 bases to trimming and J lost 2 bases; unmatched junction nucleotides: 6. CDR3 DNA sequence: TGCAGCGTCGGCGACAGGGTTAACACTGAAGCTTTCTTT. It yields the protein CSVGDRVNTEAFF.